The text below deals with one TCR beta chain. The antigen is unknown. The sample is drawn from a study of early T cells in non-severe SARS-CoV-2 infection. Overall study: Whole-blood bulk RNA, unsorted, was sequenced, and chains were unpaired.

This CDR3 comprises 13 residues. Trimming stripped 2 bases from V and 7 bases from J, with 11 bases between. Attachment of unique molecular identifiers to individual cDNA molecules was performed. MiXCR, applied by TCRdb to the 5' RACE reads, yields one record per CDR3 protein. In the table there are tens of thousands of distinct CDR3 sequences, about 10% of which are singletons. Findings and caveats of the study: Using VDJdb, the matching emphasized anti-spike CD8 responses while missing private and CD4 specificities.

The chain joins TRBV12-3 or TRBV12-4 to TRBJ1-2; D ambiguous. The specimen sequenced was whole blood. The TCR originated in an adult who was a healthcare worker with PCR-confirmed SARS-CoV-2 infection or an uninfected control (not recorded which). In DNA, the CDR3 is TGTGCCAGCAGTTTATGGGGTATAGGTGGCTACACCTTC. This gives the protein CASSLWGIGGYTF.